Each of the 13 T cell receptor beta chains below was sequenced from the same sample in a study of technical replicates of blood from a few donors. This table comes from immunoSEQ multiplex PCR, and its TCRdb copy is limited to in-frame clones, with some not included. The repertoire holds about 14,000 clones, 80% to 85% seen once, with approximately 10% in the top ten. The sample consisted of PBMCs. These receptors came from a human donor in good health.

V usage is TRBV27 and J usage is TRBJ2-7; TRBD2 aligns across 7 bases. The CDR3 covers 15 residues. Germline V gene data show CDR1 as MNHEY and CDR2 as SMNVEV (reference sequence). V lost 4 bases and J lost 1; bases outside the gene matches: 7. The CDR3 sequence is CASSYSAGVSYEQYF. CDR3 coding DNA: TGTGCCAGCAGTTACAGCGCGGGAGTATCCTACGAGCAGTACTTC.

The rearrangement joins TRBV11-1 to TRBJ1-1, with TRBD1 matching over 8 bases. CDR3 length: 17 amino acids. The J segment lost 0 bases and the V segment lost 5 bases, leaving 11 bases of the junction unmatched. Germline values: CDR1 SGHAT, CDR2 FQDESV (reference sequence). The CDR3 region has the DNA TGTGCCAGCAGCCGGACAGGGACTGTCGCGATGAACACTGAAGCTTTCTTT. Translating it yields CASSRTGTVAMNTEAFF.

The chain carries TRBV30 and TRBJ2-1; unclear D gene. This CDR3 has 15 residues. Germline V gene lookup returns CDR1 GTSNPN and CDR2 SVGIG (reference sequence). V shed 2 bases and J shed 0 bases, with 11 bases lying between them. CDR3 bases: TGTGCCTGGAGTAAACCTCCGAGCTCCTACAATGAGCAGTTCTTC. It yields the protein CAWSKPPSSYNEQFF.

On this clone itself: Relative to the germline gene, one junction end is altered; a read error may explain this. This chain connects TRBV5-1 to TRBJ1-1; D is uncertain. The CDR3 spans 14 residues. Germline V gives CDR1 SGHRS, CDR2 YFSETQ. The CDR3 coding sequence is TGCGCCAGCACCTTGGAAAACTTGAACACTGAAGCTTTCTTT. Its translation: CASTLENLNTEAFF.

The genes are TRBV18 and TRBJ2-4; 14 bases are shared with TRBD2. The CDR3 totals 16 residues. Germline CDR1 KGHSH, CDR2 LQKENI. The junction had 7 bases not matched to a gene; V was cut back by 4 bases and J by 8 bases. CDR3 coding DNA: TGTGCCAGCTCACGAGGGACTAGCGGGAGAATGGACATTCAGTACTTC. Protein: CASSRGTSGRMDIQYF.

The V gene is TRBV7-9, the J gene TRBJ1-2; a weak D match, TRBD1 (5 bases). V lost 3 bases, J lost 8 bases, and 10 bases lay in between. The CDR3 length is 12 residues. CDR1 and CDR2 (germline): SEHNR, FQNEAQ (reference sequence). The CDR3 DNA reads as TGTGCCAGCAGCTTGAAACAGGAGGGCTACACCTTC. Its protein product is CASSLKQEGYTF.

The CDR3 DNA follows: TGTGCCAGCAGTGAGGTGGGTAAGACAGGCATCCGGACCTACGAGCAGTACTTC. It is translated as CASSEVGKTGIRTYEQYF. The rearrangement joins TRBV25-1 to TRBJ2-7; tentative D call: TRBD1 (6 bases). This CDR3 is built from 18 residues. Between the trimmed V and J ends, which lost 3 bases and 2 bases, there was a span of 23 bases. CDR1 and CDR2 (germline): MGHDK, SYGVNS.

This chain connects TRBV30 to TRBJ2-5; 7 nucleotides match TRBD1. CDR1 and CDR2 (germline): GTSNPN, SVGIG (reference sequence). CDR3 length: 14 residues. V dropped 5 bases and J dropped 2; count of bases not matched to a gene: 8. Written as DNA, the CDR3 is TGTGCCTGGCGCACCGGACAGGAGCAAGAGACCCAGTACTTC. Residues: CAWRTGQEQETQYF.

This clone appeared a single time. The chain carries TRBV5-1 and TRBJ1-2; the D gene is possibly TRBD1 (6 bases). CDR1 SGHRS and CDR2 YFSETQ come from the germline V gene. The CDR3 runs to 14 residues. The V end was cut by 0 bases, the J end by 3 bases, with 9 bases between. The CDR3 here is CASSLGDTDYGYTF. The CDR3 DNA reads as TGCGCCAGCAGCTTGGGGGACACTGACTATGGCTACACCTTC.

This chain connects TRBV25-1 to TRBJ1-1, with 7 bases identical to TRBD1. The junction had 2 bases not matched to a gene; V was cut back by 6 bases and J by 1 base. Germline loops: CDR1 MGHDK, CDR2 SYGVNS. The CDR3 is 13 amino acids. Written as DNA, the CDR3 is TGTGCCAGCAGGGACAGGCAGAACACTGAAGCTTTCTTT. This translates into CASRDRQNTEAFF.

This chain's CDR3 is CASSASGARRYGYTF. The CDR3 nucleotides are TGTGCCAGCAGTGCCTCAGGTGCCCGGAGGTATGGCTACACCTTC. The chain is built from TRBV25-1 and TRBJ1-2; no clear D. CDR1 is MGHDK, CDR2 SYGVNS, per germline. This CDR3 region has 15 residues. Trimming removed 4 bases from V and 5 bases from J, with 17 bases in between.

This clone was observed a handful of times. J is TRBJ1-2 and V is TRBV19; no clear D. CDR3 length: 13 amino acids. Germline CDR1 and CDR2: LNHDA and SQIVND (reference sequence). V was pared by 1 base and J by 3 bases, with 6 bases between. The CDR3 nucleotides are TGTGCCAGTAGTATAGGAGGGTACTATGGCTACACCTTC. Translating it yields CASSIGGYYGYTF.

This chain's CDR3 is CASSQTTSGSTTDTQYF. The CDR3 region has the DNA TGTGCCAGCAGCCAGACTACTAGCGGGAGTACGACAGATACGCAGTATTTT. The gene calls are TRBV4-2 and TRBJ2-3; 11 bases map to TRBD2. V was clipped by 3 bases and J by 3 bases; unmatched bases: 8. Germline CDR1 is LGHNA and CDR2 is YNFKEQ. The CDR3 has 17 amino acids.